The 18 T cell receptor beta chains in this list originate from one sample, sequenced in a study of neurological immune-mediated disorders. In TCRdb, the 5' RACE reads were re-called with MiXCR into one record per CDR3 protein. The table includes 70,000 to 95,000 distinct CDR3 sequences, roughly 15% detected once. The sequencing input was PBMCs. These receptors were obtained from a woman aged 45-65 years in good health.

The chain couples TRBV5-1 to TRBJ1-6; TRBD1 agrees at 8 bases. The CDR3 is 15 amino acids. Germline V gene data show CDR1 as SGHRS and CDR2 as YFSETQ. V was pared by 4 bases and J by 2 bases, with 2 bases of the junction left unmatched. The CDR3 loop is CASSPGQAYNSPLHF. CDR3 nucleotide sequence: TGCGCCAGCAGCCCGGGACAGGCCTATAATTCACCCCTCCACTTT. Looking up the rest from reference TRBV5-1 and TRBJ1-6 gives the full variable domain: KAGVTQTPRYLIKTRGQQVTLSCSPISGHRSVSWYQQTPGQGLQFLFEYFSETQRNKGNFPGRFSGRQFSNSRSEMNVSTLELGDSALYLCASSPGQAYNSPLHFGNGTRLTVT.

This clonotype has a count of ten or more. The chain couples TRBV28 to TRBJ2-3; D is possibly TRBD1 or TRBD2 (5 bases each). CDR1 MDHEN and CDR2 SYDVKM come from the germline V gene. This CDR3 is built from 15 residues. Trimming shortened V by 5 bases and J by 1 base, and 13 bases separated the two germline ends. The CDR3 loop reads CASSQTRGGTDTQYF. The CDR3 coding sequence is TGTGCCAGCAGTCAGACACGAGGGGGCACAGATACGCAGTATTTT.

The chain joins TRBV20-1 to TRBJ2-1, with 13 bases lining up with TRBD2. J gave up 3 bases and V 6 bases, and 8 bases lay outside the gene matches. This CDR3 contains 16 residues. CDR1 is DFQATT, CDR2 SNEGSKA, per germline (reference sequence). CDR3 amino acids: CSAIKTSGRIYNEQFF. Here the CDR3 DNA reads TGCAGTGCCATTAAGACTAGCGGGAGGATCTACAATGAGCAGTTCTTC.

This clonotype was counted ten times or more. The chain carries TRBV5-1 and TRBJ2-7; TRBD2 matches at 8 bases. The trim removed 0 bases at V and 4 bases at J, leaving 15 bases unmatched. This CDR3 has 18 residues. In germline, CDR1 is SGHRS, CDR2 YFSETQ. The CDR3 protein is CASSLGKRGAGVGYEQYF. In DNA, the CDR3 is TGCGCCAGCAGCTTGGGGAAGCGGGGAGCGGGGGTCGGATACGAGCAGTACTTC. The whole variable domain, filled in from reference TRBV5-1 and TRBJ2-7, reads KAGVTQTPRYLIKTRGQQVTLSCSPISGHRSVSWYQQTPGQGLQFLFEYFSETQRNKGNFPGRFSGRQFSNSRSEMNVSTLELGDSALYLCASSLGKRGAGVGYEQYFGPGTRLTVT.

For this clonotype: A much bigger clone sits one base away, suggesting this may be a read error. The chain is built from TRBV7-6 and TRBJ2-7, with D perhaps matching TRBD1 (5 bases). Per germline, CDR1 SGHVS and CDR2 FNYEAQ. CDR3 length equals 12 residues. Here the CDR3 DNA reads TGTGCCAACAGCCGACAGAGCTCCGAGCAGTACTTC. Translated, it gives CANSRQSSEQYF.

This clonotype was seen at least ten times. The V and J genes are TRBV6-5 and TRBJ2-7; D gene uncertain. Per the germline V gene, CDR1 is MNHEY and CDR2 is SVGAGI. The CDR3 covers 11 residues. V was trimmed by 6 bases and J by 7 bases, leaving 10 bases between them. The CDR3 loop is CASSNGLEQYF. In DNA form, the CDR3 reads TGTGCCAGCAGCAACGGGCTTGAGCAGTACTTC.

This clonotype was observed a single time. A read error may explain this, as a much larger clone is one base away. The chain combines TRBV7-8 with TRBJ2-2, with 9 bases lining up with TRBD2. The CDR3 consists of 16 residues. Germline V CDR1 and CDR2: SGHVS, FQNEAQ. The CDR3 nucleotides read TGTGCCAGCAGCCCCGGGGCTAGCGGGAACACCGGGGAGCTGTATTTT. Translated: CASSPGASGNTGELYF.

This clonotype has at least ten counts. The chain links TRBV14 to TRBJ2-1; 12 nucleotides line up with TRBD2. The CDR3 has 16 residues. The V and J ends lost 1 base and 9 bases, in that order; junction bases with no gene match: 7. Per germline, CDR1 SGHDN and CDR2 FVKESK. The CDR3 is CASSQVASGRGGEQFF. The CDR3 DNA reads as TGTGCCAGCAGCCAAGTGGCTAGCGGGAGGGGGGGTGAGCAGTTCTTC.

The sample holds many counts of this clonotype. The chain uses TRBV24-1 and TRBJ2-1; 12 bases map to TRBD2. The V segment lost 4 bases and the J segment 10 bases; nucleotides outside the gene matches: 7. This CDR3 region has 15 residues. Germline values: CDR1 KGHDR, CDR2 SFDVKD. The CDR3 region has the DNA TGTGCCACCAGTGAGCAACTAGCGGGAGGTCAGGAGCAGTTCTTC. Protein sequence: CATSEQLAGGQEQFF.

This clonotype was recorded many times. The chain combines TRBV29-1 with TRBJ1-2; D is ambiguous. With 3 bases removed from V and 8 bases from J, the gap between germline ends came to 7 bases. The CDR3 is made up of 10 amino acids. CDR1 is SQVTM and CDR2 is ANQGSEA in the germline V gene. As DNA, the CDR3 is TGCAGCGTTGAGGTCGCAGGCTACACCTTC. Translation gives CSVEVAGYTF.

Ten or more counts support this clonotype. The rearrangement links TRBV10-3 to TRBJ2-6; D is uncertain. The germline V gene has CDR1 ENHRY and CDR2 SYGVKD. The CDR3 sequence is 15 residues long. V was shortened by 6 bases and J by 4 bases, with 13 bases between the two germline ends. CDR3 DNA sequence: TGTGCCATCAGCCCCGCCCTGGCGGGGGCCAACGTCCTGACTTTC. It codes for CAISPALAGANVLTF.

This clonotype was counted ten times or more. This sequence joins TRBV12-3 or TRBV12-4 and TRBJ2-1; 9 positions agree with TRBD2. The CDR3 has 14 amino acids. V lost 5 bases to trimming and J lost 4 bases; unmatched junction nucleotides: 3. The CDR3 sequence is CASSQTSGYNEQFF. CDR3 nucleotide sequence: TGTGCCAGCAGTCAGACTAGCGGTTACAATGAGCAGTTCTTC.

Worth noting for this clonotype: A read error may be the cause here, since a much bigger clone is one base away. V is TRBV5-1 and J is TRBJ2-3, with 8 bases matching TRBD1. V shed 0 bases and J 7 bases; nucleotides not matched to a gene: 7. The CDR3 is made up of 15 amino acids. Germline lookup yields CDR1 SGHRS and CDR2 YFSETQ. CDR3 sequence (DNA): TGCGCCAGCAGCTTGGGGACAGGGATGACAAATACGCAGTATTTT. The encoded protein is CASSLGTGMTNTQYF. Combining the CDR3 with reference TRBV5-1 and TRBJ2-3 gives the whole variable domain KAGVTQTPRYLIKTRGQQVTLSCSPISGHRSVSWYQQTPGQGLQFLFEYFSETQRNKGNFPGRFSGRQFSNSRSEMNVSTLELGDSALYLCASSLGTGMTNTQYFGPGTRLTVL.

This clonotype appeared many times. This chain uses TRBV5-5 with TRBJ1-1; D may be TRBD1 (5 bases). Looked up from germline, CDR1 is SGHKS and CDR2 is YYEKEE (reference sequence). This CDR3 is 13 amino acids long. Trimming removed 4 bases at V and 4 bases at J, with 11 bases between. CDR3 region: CASSTARGTEAFF. CDR3 nucleotide sequence: TGTGCCAGCAGCACCGCGAGGGGCACTGAAGCTTTCTTT.

This clonotype has a count of ten or more. The chain combines TRBV20-1 with TRBJ2-7; 7 bases map to TRBD1. The CDR3 has 14 amino acids. Germline V gene sequence: CDR1 DFQATT, CDR2 SNEGSKA (reference sequence). V dropped 5 bases and J dropped 3; count of bases not matched to a gene: 10. The CDR3 region has the DNA TGCAGTGCTCAGAGACAGGGATTCTTCTACGAGCAGTACTTC. Translated: CSAQRQGFFYEQYF.

This clonotype was seen repeatedly, ten times or more. The chain couples TRBV2 to TRBJ1-1; 9 bases fit TRBD1. The CDR3 totals 15 residues. Germline-derived CDR1 and CDR2 are SNHLY and FYNNEI. V was pared by 2 bases and J by 5 bases, with 6 bases of the junction left unmatched. The CDR3 region has the DNA TGTGCCAGCAGTGAATATGGGACAGGGCTTACTGAAGCTTTCTTT. It encodes CASSEYGTGLTEAFF.

This rearrangement joins TRBV5-1 to TRBJ2-5, with TRBD2 matching over 7 bases. Per the germline V gene, CDR1 is SGHRS and CDR2 is YFSETQ. This CDR3 has 13 amino acids. V shed 4 bases and J 4 bases; nucleotides not matched to a gene: 4. The CDR3 DNA is TGCGCCAGCAGCCGGGGGGTACCAGAGACCCAGTACTTC. Residues: CASSRGVPETQYF.

This clonotype has ten or more counts. The chain couples TRBV3-1 to TRBJ2-5; D possibly corresponds to TRBD2 (6 bases). This CDR3 spans 15 amino acids. V was clipped by 4 bases and J by 5 bases, with 17 bases between them. Germline CDR1 and CDR2: LGHDT and YNNKEL (reference sequence). CDR3 sequence reads: CASSPPAGWEETQYF. The CDR3 DNA sequence: TGTGCCAGCAGCCCGCCTGCGGGGTGGGAGGAGACCCAGTACTTC.